This T cell receptor (beta chain) stems from a study of blood T cell repertoires in COVID-19. The CDR3 is made up of 15 amino acids. The germline CDR1 and CDR2 sequences are LNHDA and SQIVND (reference sequence). Deletions cut 6 bases from V and 0 bases from J, with 11 bases between. Clones were read by immunoSEQ multiplex PCR, and TCRdb kept only the in-frame ones, dropping some. This repertoire shows around 150,000 clones, about 84% found once; its top ten account for almost 6.5%. The specimen was peripheral blood. V gene TRBV19 combines with J gene TRBJ2-2, with D perhaps TRBD2 (5 bases). The sequence was collected from a human donor in a cohort sampled during active COVID-19. The DNA for the CDR3 is TGTGCCAGTAGCCCCCAGACTACGAACACCGGGGAGCTGTTTTTT. The encoded protein is CASSPQTTNTGELFF.